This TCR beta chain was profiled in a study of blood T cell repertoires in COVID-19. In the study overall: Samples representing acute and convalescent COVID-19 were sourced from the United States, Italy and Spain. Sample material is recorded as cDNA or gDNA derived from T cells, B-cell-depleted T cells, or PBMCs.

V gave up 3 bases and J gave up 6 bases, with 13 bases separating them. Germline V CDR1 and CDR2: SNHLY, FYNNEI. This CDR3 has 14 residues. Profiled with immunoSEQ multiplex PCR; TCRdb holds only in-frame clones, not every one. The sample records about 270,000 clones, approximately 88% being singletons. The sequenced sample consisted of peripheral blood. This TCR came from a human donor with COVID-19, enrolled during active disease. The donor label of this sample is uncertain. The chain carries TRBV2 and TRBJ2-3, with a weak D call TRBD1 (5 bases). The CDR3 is CASSEEWGADTQYF. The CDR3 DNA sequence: TGTGCCAGCAGTGAGGAGTGGGGCGCCGATACGCAGTATTTT.